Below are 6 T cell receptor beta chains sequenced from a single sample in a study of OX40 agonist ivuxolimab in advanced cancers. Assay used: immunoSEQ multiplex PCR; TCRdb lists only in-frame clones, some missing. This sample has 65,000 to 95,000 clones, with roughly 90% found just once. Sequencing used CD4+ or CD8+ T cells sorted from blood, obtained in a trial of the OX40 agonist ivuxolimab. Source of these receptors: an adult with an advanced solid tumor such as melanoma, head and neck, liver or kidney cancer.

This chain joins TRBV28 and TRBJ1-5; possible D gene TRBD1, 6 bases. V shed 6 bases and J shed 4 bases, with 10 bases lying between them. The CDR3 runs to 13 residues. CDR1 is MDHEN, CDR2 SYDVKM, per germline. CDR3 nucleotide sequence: TGTGCCAGCAGACAGGGCCCAAATCAGCCCCAGCATTTT. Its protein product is CASRQGPNQPQHF.

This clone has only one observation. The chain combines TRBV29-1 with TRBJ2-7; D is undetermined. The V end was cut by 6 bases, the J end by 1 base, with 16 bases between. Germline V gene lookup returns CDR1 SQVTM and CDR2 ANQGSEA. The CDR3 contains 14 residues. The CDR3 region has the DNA TGCAGCGTCCGAGAGGTATCCAATTCCTACGAGCAGTACTTC. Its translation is CSVREVSNSYEQYF.

The CDR3: CASSLNHYNEQFF. The CDR3 nucleotides read TGTGCCAGCAGCTTAAACCACTACAATGAGCAGTTCTTC. The chain combines TRBV7-3 with TRBJ2-1; no definite D call. CDR3 length: 13 amino acids. Germline V gene data show CDR1 as SGHTA and CDR2 as FQGTGA. With 1 base removed from V and 3 bases from J, the gap between germline ends came to 4 bases.

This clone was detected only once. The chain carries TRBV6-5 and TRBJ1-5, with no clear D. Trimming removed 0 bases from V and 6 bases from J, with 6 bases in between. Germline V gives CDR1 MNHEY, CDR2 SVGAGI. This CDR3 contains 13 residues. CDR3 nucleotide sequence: TGTGCCAGCAGTTACTCAGGGCTTCAGCCCCAGCATTTT. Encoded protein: CASSYSGLQPQHF.

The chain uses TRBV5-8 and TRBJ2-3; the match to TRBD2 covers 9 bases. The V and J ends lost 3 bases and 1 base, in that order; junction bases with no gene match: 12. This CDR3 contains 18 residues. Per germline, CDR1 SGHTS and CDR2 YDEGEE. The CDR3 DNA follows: TGTGCCAGCAGCTCCACCTACTCCTCTAGCGGGGGCACAGATACGCAGTATTTT. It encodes CASSSTYSSSGGTDTQYF.

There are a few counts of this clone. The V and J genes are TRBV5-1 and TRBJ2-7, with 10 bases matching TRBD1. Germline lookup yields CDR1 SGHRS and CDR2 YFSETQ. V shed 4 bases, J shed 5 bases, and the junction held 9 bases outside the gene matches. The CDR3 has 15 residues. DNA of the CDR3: TGCGCCAGCAGCAGGGGGGACAGGGGCGACGACGAGCAGTACTTC. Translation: CASSRGDRGDDEQYF.